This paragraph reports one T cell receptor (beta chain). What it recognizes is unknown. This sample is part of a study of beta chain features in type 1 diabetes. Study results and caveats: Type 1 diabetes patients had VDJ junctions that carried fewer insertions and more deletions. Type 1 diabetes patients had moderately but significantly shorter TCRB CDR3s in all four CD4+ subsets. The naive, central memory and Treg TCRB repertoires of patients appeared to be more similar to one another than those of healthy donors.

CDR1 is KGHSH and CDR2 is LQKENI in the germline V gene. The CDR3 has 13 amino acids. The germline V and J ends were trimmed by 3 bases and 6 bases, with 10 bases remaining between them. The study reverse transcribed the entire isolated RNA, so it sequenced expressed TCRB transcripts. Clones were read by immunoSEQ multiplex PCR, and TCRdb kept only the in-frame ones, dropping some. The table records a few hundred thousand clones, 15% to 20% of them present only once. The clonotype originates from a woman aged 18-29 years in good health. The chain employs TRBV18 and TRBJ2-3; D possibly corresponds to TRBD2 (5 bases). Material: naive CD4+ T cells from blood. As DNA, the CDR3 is TGTGCCAGCTCACCCGGGGAGTCCGATACGCAGTATTTT. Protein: CASSPGESDTQYF.